By share of the sample, the clone carrying this TCR beta chain is medium-sized. The sample originates from a study of early T cells in non-severe SARS-CoV-2 infection. About the study: It was bulk RNA from unsorted whole blood that was sequenced, and the chains were unpaired.

The CDR3 contains 15 residues. Trimming removed 4 bases from V and 2 bases from J, with 13 bases in between. Germline CDR1 reads LNHDA; CDR2 reads SQIVND (reference sequence). The library protocol tagged individual cDNA molecules with unique molecular identifiers. TCRdb analysed the 5' RACE reads with MiXCR anew, one entry per CDR3 protein. This table holds 55,000 or so distinct CDR3 sequences, around a tenth found once. This sequence joins TRBV19 and TRBJ2-3; D ambiguous. The sequencing input was whole blood. This receptor was taken from an adult who was a healthcare worker with PCR-confirmed SARS-CoV-2 infection or an uninfected control (not recorded which). CDR3 residues: CASSRTPSLTDTQYF. The CDR3 nucleotides read TGTGCCAGTAGTAGGACCCCGTCGCTCACAGATACGCAGTATTTT.